This TCR beta chain was captured in a study of blood T cells in healthy people across ages. The length of the CDR3 is 17 residues. V lost 2 bases to trimming and J lost 10 bases; unmatched junction nucleotides: 12. The germline V gene encodes CDR1 MNHNY and CDR2 SVGAGI (reference sequence). A second PCR, run for roughly 7 to 12 cycles, used a sample-barcoded 5' primer plus a J-beta primer mix. TCRdb passed the 5' RACE reads through MiXCR, listing each CDR3 protein once. The table lists under 2,000,000 distinct CDR3 sequences, 40% to 55% of them singletons. This TCR came from a woman aged 40-49 years in good health. The sequenced sample was blood. The chain uses TRBV6-6 and TRBJ1-6, with 9 nucleotides matching TRBD1. CDR3 coding DNA: TGTGCCAGCAGTTACGGGGGACAGGGCACCCGCCCCTCACCCCTCCACTTT. Protein product: CASSYGGQGTRPSPLHF.